The 24 T cell receptor beta chains below were found in one sample sequenced in a study of T cells in Graves' hyperthyroidism and ophthalmopathy. The source material, RNA transcripts, was used to amplify TCR beta CDR3 regions. When the TCR CDR3 underwent first-round RT-PCR, the HTBI primer set was used. Each CDR3 protein is one row after TCRdb ran MiXCR on the multiplex PCR reads. The sample holds about 49,000 distinct CDR3 sequences, roughly 51% seen once. Input material: peripheral blood or thyroid tissue (not recorded which). These receptors were taken from a man in his late teens or twenties with Graves' hyperthyroidism.

The V gene is TRBV9, the J gene TRBJ1-5; D is possibly TRBD1 (6 bases). There are 15 residues in the CDR3. The V end lost 4 bases, the J end lost 5 bases, and 16 bases lay between the germline ends. CDR1 is SGDLS and CDR2 is YYNGEE in the germline V gene. Written as DNA, the CDR3 is TGTGCCAGCAGCCGCGGGGGGGCGAGAGATCAGCCCCAGCATTTT. As protein: CASSRGGARDQPQHF. The whole variable domain, filled in from reference TRBV9 and TRBJ1-5, reads DSGVTQTPKHLITATGQRVTLRCSPRSGDLSVYWYQQSLDQGLQFLIQYYNGEERAKGNILERFSAQQFPDLHSELNLSSLELGDSALYFCASSRGGARDQPQHFGDGTRLSIL.

The chain carries TRBV5-1 and TRBJ2-5; D is perhaps TRBD1 (5 bases). The germline V gene encodes CDR1 SGHRS and CDR2 YFSETQ. The CDR3 covers 14 residues. V gave up 2 bases and J gave up 0 bases, with 8 bases separating them. The CDR3 DNA is TGCGCCAGCAGCTTTTACAGGAACCAAGAGACCCAGTACTTC. It specifies CASSFYRNQETQYF.

This clonotype was found many times. The gene calls are TRBV7-6 and TRBJ2-5; maybe TRBD2 (5 bases). In germline, CDR1 is SGHVS, CDR2 FNYEAQ. This CDR3 has 13 residues. CDR3 DNA: TGTGCGAGCGGCCCCGGAAGATATGAGACCCAGTACTTC. Amino acids: CASGPGRYETQYF.

CDR3 sequence: CASKGISSTYEQYF. The CDR3 nucleotides read TGTGCCAGCAAAGGGATTAGCAGTACCTACGAGCAGTACTTC. The gene calls are TRBV19 and TRBJ2-7; no reliable D call. The CDR3 spans 14 residues. V was clipped by 9 bases and J by 2 bases, with 17 bases between them. Germline V gene data show CDR1 as LNHDA and CDR2 as SQIVND (reference sequence).

The chain uses TRBV14 and TRBJ2-5, with no clear D. V lost 3 bases and J lost 2, with 4 bases in between. The length of the CDR3 is 12 residues. Germline V gene sequence: CDR1 SGHDN, CDR2 FVKESK. Written as DNA, the CDR3 is TGTGCCAGCAGCCAGCGTCAAGAGACCCAGTACTTC. It encodes CASSQRQETQYF.

This clonotype appeared a single time. This chain links TRBV6-1 with TRBJ1-1; D gene unclear. CDR1 is MNHNS, CDR2 SASEGT, per germline. CDR3 length: 11 amino acids. Trimming shortened V by 6 bases and J by 3 bases, and 5 bases separated the two germline ends. CDR3: CASSRYTEAFF. Written as DNA, the CDR3 is TGTGCCAGCAGCCGGTACACTGAAGCTTTCTTT.

As regards this clonotype: One end of the junction fails to match germline, which may point to a read error. V gene TRBV6-5 combines with J gene TRBJ1-5; D remains ambiguous. From germline, CDR1 is MNHEY and CDR2 SVGAGI. This CDR3 region has 14 residues. For the CDR3, the DNA is TGCGCCAGCAGTTACGGGCTAGGCAATCAGCCCCAGCATTTT. This sequence encodes CASSYGLGNQPQHF.

As to this clonotype: A much larger clone is a single base away; this may be a read error. This sequence joins TRBV27 and TRBJ1-6; tentatively, D is TRBD1 (6 bases). Germline assignment: CDR1 MNHEY and CDR2 SMNVEV (reference sequence). This CDR3 has 13 residues. The CDR3 DNA sequence: TGTGCCAGCGTGACAGGCCGGAATTCACCCCCCCACTTT. Amino acid sequence: CASVTGRNSPPHF.

DNA of the CDR3: TGTGCCATCAAGCCGGGACAACACAACGAGCAGTACTTC. This codes for CAIKPGQHNEQYF. This chain links TRBV10-3 with TRBJ2-7; TRBD1 is a possible D gene (6 bases). There are 13 residues in the CDR3. V lost 7 bases and J lost 5, with 15 bases in between. CDR1 is ENHRY, CDR2 SYGVKD, per germline.

In its sample, this clonotype ranks as medium-sized (0.01 to 0.1%). This chain uses TRBV20-1 with TRBJ1-2; D unresolved. The germline V and J ends were trimmed by 5 bases and 3 bases, with 10 bases remaining between them. CDR3 length: 12 amino acids. Germline V CDR1 and CDR2: DFQATT, SNEGSKA (reference sequence). CDR3 DNA: TGCAGTGCTGGTGAGGATGACTATGGCTACACCTTC. This sequence encodes CSAGEDDYGYTF.

In its sample, this clonotype was seen a few times. This chain uses TRBV15 with TRBJ1-5; D is unresolved. Between the trimmed V and J ends, which lost 0 bases and 4 bases, there was a span of 7 bases. CDR1 is LNHNV, CDR2 YYDKDF, per germline (reference sequence). CDR3 length: 14 residues. This CDR3 is CATSRDKVNQPQHF. The CDR3 coding sequence is TGTGCCACCAGCAGAGATAAGGTAAATCAGCCCCAGCATTTT. The full variable domain, in which reference TRBV15 and TRBJ1-5 provide the parts outside the CDR3, is DAMVIQNPRYQVTQFGKPVTLSCSQTLNHNVMYWYQQKSSQAPKLLFHYYDKDFNNEADTPDNFQSRRPNTSFCFLDIRSPGLGDTAMYLCATSRDKVNQPQHFGDGTRLSIL.

This clonotype was found many times. This chain links TRBV3-1 with TRBJ1-6, with 9 bases fitting TRBD1. The ends lost 1 base at V and 6 bases at J; junction bases unmatched: 4. CDR1 and CDR2 (germline): LGHDT, YNNKEL (reference sequence). The CDR3 has 16 residues. CDR3 DNA: TGTGCCAGCAGCCAAGTCGCGGACAGGGGTAATTCACCCCTCCACTTT. It codes for CASSQVADRGNSPLHF.

This clonotype has a count of ten or more. This chain uses TRBV7-9 with TRBJ1-4; 7 bases line up with TRBD1. Germline CDR1 and CDR2: SEHNR and FQNEAQ (reference sequence). The V gene end was trimmed by 5 bases and the J gene end by 4 bases; junction bases not matched to a gene: 10. The CDR3 has 16 residues. Here the CDR3 DNA reads TGTGCCAGCAGCACTAGTGACAGGGTGATTAATGAAAAACTGTTTTTT. As protein: CASSTSDRVINEKLFF. The variable domain in full, with the rest retrieved from reference TRBV7-9 and TRBJ1-4, is DTGVSQNPRHKITKRGQNVTFRCDPISEHNRLYWYRQTLGQGPEFLTYFQNEAQLEKSRLLSDRFSAERPKGSFSTLEIQRTEQGDSAMYLCASSTSDRVINEKLFFGSGTQLSVL.

This clonotype was recorded a few times. The chain joins TRBV24-1 to TRBJ2-6; possible D gene TRBD2, 6 bases. Trimming stripped 4 bases from V and 2 bases from J, with 14 bases between. Germline values: CDR1 KGHDR, CDR2 SFDVKD. CDR3 length equals 17 residues. The chain's CDR3 is CATSDTYGRPGANVLTF. CDR3 sequence (DNA): TGTGCCACCAGTGACACATACGGGAGACCTGGGGCCAACGTCCTGACTTTC.

About this clonotype itself: A much larger clone sits a single nucleotide away, making a read error possible. V and J are TRBV7-6 and TRBJ2-7; D may be TRBD1 (5 bases). The CDR3 is 16 amino acids. Per germline, CDR1 SGHVS and CDR2 FNYEAQ. This CDR3 reads CASSLSGCAASYVQYF. Written as DNA, the CDR3 is TGTGCCAGCAGCTTATCAGGGTGCGCGGCGTCCTACGTGCAGTACTTC. The entire variable domain, with the rest obtained from reference TRBV7-6 and TRBJ2-7, is as follows: GAGVSQSPRYKVTKRGQDVALRCDPISGHVSLYWYRQALGQGPEFLTYFNYEAQQDKSGLPNDRFSAERPEGSISTLTIQRTEQRDSAMYRCASSLSGCAASYVQYFGPGTRLTVT.

This clonotype was counted at least ten times. The V gene is TRBV30, the J gene TRBJ1-1; TRBD1 is a possible D gene (6 bases). The CDR3 loop spans 8 amino acids. Germline assignment: CDR1 GTSNPN and CDR2 SVGIG (reference sequence). Trimming removed 8 bases from V and 11 bases from J, with 9 bases in between. The CDR3 here is CAGTPAFF. The CDR3 nucleotides read TGTGCCGGGACACCGGCTTTCTTT.

This clonotype was seen only once. This sequence joins TRBV7-9 and TRBJ1-5; D is unresolved. V was pared by 5 bases and J by 5 bases, with 13 bases between. Looked up from germline, CDR1 is SEHNR and CDR2 is FQNEAQ (reference sequence). This CDR3 contains 14 residues. CDR3 in amino acids: CASSPGPSDQPQHF. In DNA form, the CDR3 reads TGTGCCAGCAGCCCCGGACCTTCTGATCAGCCCCAGCATTTT. Variable domain in full (rest from reference TRBV7-9 and TRBJ1-5): DTGVSQNPRHKITKRGQNVTFRCDPISEHNRLYWYRQTLGQGPEFLTYFQNEAQLEKSRLLSDRFSAERPKGSFSTLEIQRTEQGDSAMYLCASSPGPSDQPQHFGDGTRLSIL.

The chain is built from TRBV15 and TRBJ2-7, with TRBD2 as a possible D gene (5 bases). V was pared by 1 base and J by 4 bases, with 14 bases between. The CDR3 has 15 amino acids. CDR1 and CDR2 (germline): LNHNV, YYDKDF (reference sequence). In DNA, the CDR3 is TGTGCCACCAGCAGAGTCGGACCTACGGGGTACGAGCAGTACTTC. It encodes CATSRVGPTGYEQYF.

The V and J genes are TRBV2 and TRBJ1-4, with TRBD1 as a possible D gene (6 bases). The CDR3 is 14 amino acids. V lost 6 bases and J 4 bases, leaving 12 bases between the germline ends. The V gene's germline CDR1 is SNHLY and CDR2 FYNNEI. The CDR3: CASRKDRFNEKLFF. For the CDR3, the DNA is TGTGCCAGCAGAAAAGACAGGTTTAATGAAAAACTGTTTTTT.

There are many counts of this clonotype. The CDR3 protein is CASSEGDGRYEQYF. As DNA, the CDR3 is TGTGCCAGCAGTGAAGGGGACGGCCGCTACGAGCAGTACTTC. The rearrangement links TRBV25-1 to TRBJ2-7, with D perhaps assigned TRBD1 or TRBD2 (5 bases each). The CDR3 extends over 14 amino acids. The ends were cut back, 2 bases at V and 3 bases at J, with 11 bases in the middle. Germline CDR1 MGHDK, CDR2 SYGVNS.

This clonotype was detected ten times or more. The chain uses TRBV10-3 and TRBJ2-2; D might be TRBD1 (6 bases). V gave up 3 bases and J gave up 3 bases, with 14 bases separating them. This CDR3 has 16 amino acids. CDR1 and CDR2 (germline): ENHRY, SYGVKD. The CDR3, as DNA: TGTGCCATCAGTGATTCGCGGACAGCAGACACCGGGGAGCTGTTTTTT. Its translation: CAISDSRTADTGELFF.

V is TRBV20-1 and J is TRBJ2-7, with 9 bases lining up with TRBD2. J lost 8 bases, V lost 3 bases, and 5 bases had no gene match. CDR1 and CDR2 from the germline V gene are DFQATT and SNEGSKA (reference sequence). CDR3 length: 12 residues. The CDR3 DNA is TGCAGTGCTAGGAGTAGCGGGAGTAAGCAGTACTTC. It yields the protein CSARSSGSKQYF.

The rearrangement uses TRBV5-6 and TRBJ1-1; D ambiguous. This CDR3 has 12 residues. Trimming shortened V by 6 bases and J by 1 base, and 7 bases separated the two germline ends. Germline V gene data show CDR1 as SGHDT and CDR2 as YYEEEE. Here the CDR3 DNA reads TGTGCCAGCATCTCTCCGAACACTGAAGCTTTCTTT. Its translation: CASISPNTEAFF.

This clonotype was seen at least ten times. V is TRBV5-6 and J is TRBJ1-1; D unclear. Between the trimmed V and J ends, which lost 0 bases and 4 bases, there was a span of 13 bases. Germline V gene lookup returns CDR1 SGHDT and CDR2 YYEEEE. This CDR3 region has 15 residues. CDR3 in amino acids: CASSLVRGWGTEAFF. DNA for the CDR3: TGTGCCAGCAGCTTGGTTCGGGGTTGGGGCACTGAAGCTTTCTTT.